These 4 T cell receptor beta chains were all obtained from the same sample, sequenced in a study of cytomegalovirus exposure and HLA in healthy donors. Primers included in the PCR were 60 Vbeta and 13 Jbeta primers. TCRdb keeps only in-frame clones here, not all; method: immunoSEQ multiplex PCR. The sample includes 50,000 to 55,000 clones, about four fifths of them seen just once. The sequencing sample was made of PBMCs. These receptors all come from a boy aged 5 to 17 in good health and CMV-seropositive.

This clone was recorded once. CDR3 in amino acids: CASSFRTGQPYEQYF. The CDR3 bases are TGTGCCAGCAGTTTCCGGACAGGGCAACCCTACGAGCAGTACTTC. J is TRBJ2-7 and V is TRBV6-6, with TRBD1 matching over 8 bases. From germline, CDR1 is MNHNY and CDR2 SVGAGI (reference sequence). J lost 2 bases, V lost 4 bases, and 7 bases had no gene match. The CDR3 has 15 amino acids.

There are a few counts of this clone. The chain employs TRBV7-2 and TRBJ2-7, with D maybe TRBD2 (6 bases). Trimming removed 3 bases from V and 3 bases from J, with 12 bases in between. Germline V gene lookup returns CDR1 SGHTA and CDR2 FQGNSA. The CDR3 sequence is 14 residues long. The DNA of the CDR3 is TGTGCCAGCAGCTTCCAACTAGCTAACTACGAGCAGTACTTC. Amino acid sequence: CASSFQLANYEQYF.

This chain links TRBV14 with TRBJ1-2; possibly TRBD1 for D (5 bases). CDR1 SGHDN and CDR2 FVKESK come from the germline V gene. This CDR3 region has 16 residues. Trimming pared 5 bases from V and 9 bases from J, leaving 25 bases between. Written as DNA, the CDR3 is TGTGCCAGCAGCTTCGGGGGATCGGGAATCGGGTCGAGCTACACCTTC. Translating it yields CASSFGGSGIGSSYTF.

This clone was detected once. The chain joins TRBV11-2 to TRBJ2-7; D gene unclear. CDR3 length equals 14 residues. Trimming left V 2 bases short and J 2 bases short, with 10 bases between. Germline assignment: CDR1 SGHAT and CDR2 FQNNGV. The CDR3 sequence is CASSLMQFPYEQYF. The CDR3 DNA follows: TGTGCCAGCAGCTTAATGCAGTTCCCCTACGAGCAGTACTTC.